This section outlines one T cell receptor (beta chain) sequence together with its context. This record comes from a study of blood T cell repertoires in COVID-19. In the original processing: Quantification of nucleated cells was approximated via reference gene primer amplification. The method was immunoSEQ multiplex PCR; TCRdb's version includes in-frame clones alone and lacks a portion of them. V and J calls and clone size are as listed in that table; D and trimming were resolved from the DNA. The data show approximately 220,000 clones, roughly 84% seen once. V shed 7 bases and J shed 0 bases, with 3 bases lying between them. There are 11 residues in the CDR3.

The sequence came from a woman aged 60-70 years who had recovered from COVID-19. The sample comprised peripheral blood. V usage is TRBV12-3 or TRBV12-4 and J usage is TRBJ1-1; D ambiguous. As DNA, the CDR3 is TGTGCCAGCATTATGAACACTGAAGCTTTCTTT. Amino acid sequence: CASIMNTEAFF.